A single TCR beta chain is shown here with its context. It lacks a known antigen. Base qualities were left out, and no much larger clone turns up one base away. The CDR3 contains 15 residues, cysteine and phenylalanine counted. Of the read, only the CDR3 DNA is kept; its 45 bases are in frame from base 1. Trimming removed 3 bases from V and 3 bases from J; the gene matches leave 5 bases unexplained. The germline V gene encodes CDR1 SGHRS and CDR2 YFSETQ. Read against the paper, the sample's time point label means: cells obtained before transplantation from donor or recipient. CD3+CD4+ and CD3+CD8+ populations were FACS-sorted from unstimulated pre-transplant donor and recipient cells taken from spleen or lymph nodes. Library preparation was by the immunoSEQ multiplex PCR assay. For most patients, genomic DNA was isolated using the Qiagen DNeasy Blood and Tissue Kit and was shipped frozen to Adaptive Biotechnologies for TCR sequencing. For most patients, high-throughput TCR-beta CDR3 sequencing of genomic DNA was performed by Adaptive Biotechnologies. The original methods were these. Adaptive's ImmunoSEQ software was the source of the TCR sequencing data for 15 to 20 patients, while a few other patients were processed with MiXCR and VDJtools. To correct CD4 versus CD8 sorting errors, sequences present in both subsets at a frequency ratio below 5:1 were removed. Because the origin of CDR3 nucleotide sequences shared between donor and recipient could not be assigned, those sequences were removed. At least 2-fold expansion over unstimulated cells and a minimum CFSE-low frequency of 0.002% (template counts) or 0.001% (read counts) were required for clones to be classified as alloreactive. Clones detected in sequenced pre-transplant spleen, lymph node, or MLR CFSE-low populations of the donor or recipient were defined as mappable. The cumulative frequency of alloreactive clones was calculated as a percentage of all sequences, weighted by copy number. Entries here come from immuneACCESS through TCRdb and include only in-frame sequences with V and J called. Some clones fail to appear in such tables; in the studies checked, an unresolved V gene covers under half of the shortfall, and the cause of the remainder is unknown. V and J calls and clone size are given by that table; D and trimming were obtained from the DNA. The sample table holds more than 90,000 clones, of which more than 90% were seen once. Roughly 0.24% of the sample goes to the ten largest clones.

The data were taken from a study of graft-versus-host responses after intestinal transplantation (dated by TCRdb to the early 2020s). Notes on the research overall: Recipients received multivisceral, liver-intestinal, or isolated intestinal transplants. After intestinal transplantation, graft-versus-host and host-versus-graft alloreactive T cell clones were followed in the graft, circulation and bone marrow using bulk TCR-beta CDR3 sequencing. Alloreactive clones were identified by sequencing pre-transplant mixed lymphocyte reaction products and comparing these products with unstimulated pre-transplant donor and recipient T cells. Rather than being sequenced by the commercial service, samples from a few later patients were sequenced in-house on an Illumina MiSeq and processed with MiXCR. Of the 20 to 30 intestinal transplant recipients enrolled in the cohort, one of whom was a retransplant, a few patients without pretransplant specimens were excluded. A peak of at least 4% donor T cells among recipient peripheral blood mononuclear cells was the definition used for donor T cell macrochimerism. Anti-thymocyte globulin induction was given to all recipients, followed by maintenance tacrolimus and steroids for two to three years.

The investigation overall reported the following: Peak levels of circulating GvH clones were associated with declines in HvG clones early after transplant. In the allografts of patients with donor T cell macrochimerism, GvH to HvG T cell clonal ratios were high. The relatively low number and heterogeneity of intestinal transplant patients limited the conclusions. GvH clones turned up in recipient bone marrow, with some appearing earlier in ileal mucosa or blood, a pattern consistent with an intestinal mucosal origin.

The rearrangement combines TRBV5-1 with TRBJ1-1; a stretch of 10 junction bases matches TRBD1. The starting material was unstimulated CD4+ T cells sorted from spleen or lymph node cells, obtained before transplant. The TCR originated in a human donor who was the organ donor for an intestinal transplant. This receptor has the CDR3 CASSYSGTGDTEAFF. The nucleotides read TGCGCCAGCAGCTACTCCGGGACAGGGGACACTGAAGCTTTCTTT.